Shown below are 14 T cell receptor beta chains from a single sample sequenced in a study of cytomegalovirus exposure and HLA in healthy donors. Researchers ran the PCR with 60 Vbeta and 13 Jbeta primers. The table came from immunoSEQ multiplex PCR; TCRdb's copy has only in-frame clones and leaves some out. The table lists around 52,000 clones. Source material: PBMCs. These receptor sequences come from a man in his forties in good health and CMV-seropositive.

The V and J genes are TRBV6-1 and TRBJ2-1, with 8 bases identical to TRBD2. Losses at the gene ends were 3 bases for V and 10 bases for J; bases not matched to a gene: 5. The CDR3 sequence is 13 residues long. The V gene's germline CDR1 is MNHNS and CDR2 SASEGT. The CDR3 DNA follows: TGTGCCAGCAGTGACGGGACTAGGGACGAGCAGTTCTTC. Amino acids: CASSDGTRDEQFF.

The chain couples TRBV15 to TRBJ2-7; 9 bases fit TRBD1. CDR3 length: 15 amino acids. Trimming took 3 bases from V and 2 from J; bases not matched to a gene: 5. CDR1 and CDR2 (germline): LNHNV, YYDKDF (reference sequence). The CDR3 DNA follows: TGTGCCACCAGCAGCCAGGACAGGGGAGCCTACGAGCAGTACTTC. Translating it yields CATSSQDRGAYEQYF.

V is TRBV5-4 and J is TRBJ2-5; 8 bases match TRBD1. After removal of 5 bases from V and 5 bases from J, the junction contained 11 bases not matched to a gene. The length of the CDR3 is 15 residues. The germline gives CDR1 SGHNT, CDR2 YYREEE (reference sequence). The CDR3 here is CASSFGQGGGETQYF. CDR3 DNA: TGTGCCAGCAGTTTCGGACAGGGTGGAGGGGAGACCCAGTACTTC.

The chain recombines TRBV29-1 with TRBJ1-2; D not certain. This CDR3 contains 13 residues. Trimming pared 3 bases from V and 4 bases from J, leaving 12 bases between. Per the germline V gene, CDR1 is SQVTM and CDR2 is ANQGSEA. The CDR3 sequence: CSVEPDRLYGYTF. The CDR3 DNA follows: TGCAGCGTTGAGCCAGATCGTCTCTATGGCTACACCTTC.

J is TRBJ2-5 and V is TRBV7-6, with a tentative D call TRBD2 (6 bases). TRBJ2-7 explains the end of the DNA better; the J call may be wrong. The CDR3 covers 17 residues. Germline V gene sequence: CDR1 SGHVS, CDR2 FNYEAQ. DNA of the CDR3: TGTGCCAGCAGCCCGACCGGGACTTCCTTCGGGGCTTACGAGCAGTACTTC. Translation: CASSPTGTSFGAYEQYF.

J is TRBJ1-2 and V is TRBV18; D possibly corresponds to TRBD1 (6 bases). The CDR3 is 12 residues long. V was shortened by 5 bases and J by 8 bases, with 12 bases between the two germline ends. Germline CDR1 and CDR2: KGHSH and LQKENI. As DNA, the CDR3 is TGTGCCAGCTCAGAGGACAGAGAAGGCTACACCTTC. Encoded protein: CASSEDREGYTF.

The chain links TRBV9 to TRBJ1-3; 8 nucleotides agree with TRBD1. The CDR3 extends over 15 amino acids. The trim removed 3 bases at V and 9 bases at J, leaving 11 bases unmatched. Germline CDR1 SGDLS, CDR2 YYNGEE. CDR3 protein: CASSAQGQGHGTIYF. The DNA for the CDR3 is TGTGCCAGCAGCGCCCAAGGACAGGGCCACGGCACCATATATTTT.

Written as DNA, the CDR3 is TGTGCCAGCAGCTTAGTCGGTACCTACAATGAGCAGTTCTTC. Translated, it gives CASSLVGTYNEQFF. V and J are TRBV7-2 and TRBJ2-1; D not certain. V lost 1 base and J 2 bases, leaving 6 bases between the germline ends. Germline values: CDR1 SGHTA, CDR2 FQGNSA. This CDR3 contains 14 residues. Full variable domain (missing parts from reference TRBV7-2 and TRBJ2-1): GAGVSQSPSNKVTEKGKDVELRCDPISGHTALYWYRQSLGQGLEFLIYFQGNSAPDKSGLPSDRFSAERTGGSVSTLTIQRTQQEDSAVYLCASSLVGTYNEQFFGPGTRLTVL.

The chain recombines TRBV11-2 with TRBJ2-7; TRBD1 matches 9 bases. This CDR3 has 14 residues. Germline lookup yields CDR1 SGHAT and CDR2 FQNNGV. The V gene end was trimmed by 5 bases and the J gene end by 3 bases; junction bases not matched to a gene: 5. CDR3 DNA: TGTGCCAGCAGCCCATGGACAGGGGTCTACGAGCAGTACTTC. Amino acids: CASSPWTGVYEQYF.

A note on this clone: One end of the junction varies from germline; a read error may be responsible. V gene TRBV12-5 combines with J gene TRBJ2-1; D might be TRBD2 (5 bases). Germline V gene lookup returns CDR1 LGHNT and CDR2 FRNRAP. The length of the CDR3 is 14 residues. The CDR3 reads CATGPGGSVNEQFF. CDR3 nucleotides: TGTGCTACTGGTCCAGGAGGTAGCGTCAATGAGCAGTTCTTC.

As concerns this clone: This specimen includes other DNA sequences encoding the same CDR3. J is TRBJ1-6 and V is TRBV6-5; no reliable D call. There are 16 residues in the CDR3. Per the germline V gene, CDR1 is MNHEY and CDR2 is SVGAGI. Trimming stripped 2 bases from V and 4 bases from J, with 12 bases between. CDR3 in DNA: TGTGCCAGCAGTTACAAGGGAGGGTCTTATAATTCACCCCTCCACTTT. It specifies CASSYKGGSYNSPLHF.

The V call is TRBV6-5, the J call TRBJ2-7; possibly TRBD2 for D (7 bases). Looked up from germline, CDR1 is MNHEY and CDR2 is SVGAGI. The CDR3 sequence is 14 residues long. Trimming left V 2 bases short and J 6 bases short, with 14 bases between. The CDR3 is CASSYAGEGREQYF. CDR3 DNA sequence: TGTGCCAGCAGTTACGCAGGGGAGGGCCGCGAGCAGTACTTC.

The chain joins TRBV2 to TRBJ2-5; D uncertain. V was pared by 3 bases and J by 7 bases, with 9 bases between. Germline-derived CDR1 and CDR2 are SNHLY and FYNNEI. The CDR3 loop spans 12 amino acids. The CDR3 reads CASSDWSPTQYF. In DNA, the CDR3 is TGTGCCAGCAGTGATTGGAGTCCGACCCAGTACTTC.

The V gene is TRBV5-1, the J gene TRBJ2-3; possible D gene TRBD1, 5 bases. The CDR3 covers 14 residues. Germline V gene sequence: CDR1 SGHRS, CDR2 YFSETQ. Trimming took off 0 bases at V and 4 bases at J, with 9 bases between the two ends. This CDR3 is CASSLGQGPDTQYF. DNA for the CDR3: TGCGCCAGCAGCTTGGGGCAGGGTCCAGATACGCAGTATTTT.